This T cell receptor beta chain was captured in a study of regulatory T cells in long-lasting Graves disease. Germline-derived CDR1 and CDR2 are GTSNPN and SVGIG (reference sequence). V dropped 0 bases and J dropped 3 bases, with 11 bases sitting between them. This CDR3 contains 14 residues. There are many counts of this clonotype. Time point in this sample: newly diagnosed GD, antithyroid drugs for less than 3 months. Extracted RNA from PBMCs served as the source of the TCR library. In each case, Graves' disease was diagnosed per American Thyroid Association guidelines. Construction of the TCR beta libraries employed iRepertoire HTBI primers in conjunction with Arm-PCR of CDR3 regions. TCRdb fed the multiplex PCR reads into MiXCR, producing one record per CDR3 protein. The data show about 440,000 distinct CDR3 sequences, approximately 16% seen once. Separately, the same data were catalogued under a study of T cells in Graves' hyperthyroidism and ophthalmopathy. That report adds: Peripheral blood also featured most of the thyroid clonotypes expanded above 0.001. Ophthalmopathy was predicted by the model a median of approximately six months ahead of onset.

This receptor was identified in a woman aged 18-35 years with Graves disease. Sequenced here: peripheral blood mononuclear cells (PBMCs), sampled at new diagnosis, from a patient treated with antithyroid drugs. The chain combines TRBV30 with TRBJ1-1, with D possibly being TRBD1 (5 bases). The CDR3 loop reads CAWSVIGGDTEAFF. CDR3 nucleotide sequence: TGTGCCTGGAGTGTAATCGGGGGTGACACTGAAGCTTTCTTT.